This T cell receptor (beta chain) was sequenced during a study of vaccination effects on CD4 cells after COVID-19. Sequencing in the ViraFEST assay came after antigen-specific CD4+ T cells had been expanded with viral peptide pools, which were used to stimulate PBMC. Researchers isolated CD4+ T cells once around 11 days of culture had elapsed. Participants completed two doses of the BNT162b2 or mRNA-1273 vaccine. Note on this clone: What it binds is not known.

Study-wide findings and caveats: No early post-infection timepoints were available in the study, which also included few convalescent patients.

Data came from immunoSEQ multiplex PCR; TCRdb stores just in-frame clones and leaves some out. The sample includes over 80,000 clones, more than 60% seen only once; the top ten take about 1%. The TCR sequence derives from a human donor who received a COVID-19 vaccine. This specimen was CD4+ T cells from PBMCs cultured with HCoV-OC43 spike peptides, taken after COVID-19 vaccination. The subset is: HCoV-OC43 spike overlapping peptide pool stimulation.

In DNA, the CDR3 is TGTGCCAGCAGCGTAGACGGTCTCCAAGAGACCCAGTACTTC. This gives the protein CASSVDGLQETQYF. J is TRBJ2-5 and V is TRBV9; no clear D gene. V lost 0 bases to trimming and J lost 1 base, with 7 bases between them. The CDR3 covers 14 residues. The germline CDR1 and CDR2 sequences are SGDLS and YYNGEE.